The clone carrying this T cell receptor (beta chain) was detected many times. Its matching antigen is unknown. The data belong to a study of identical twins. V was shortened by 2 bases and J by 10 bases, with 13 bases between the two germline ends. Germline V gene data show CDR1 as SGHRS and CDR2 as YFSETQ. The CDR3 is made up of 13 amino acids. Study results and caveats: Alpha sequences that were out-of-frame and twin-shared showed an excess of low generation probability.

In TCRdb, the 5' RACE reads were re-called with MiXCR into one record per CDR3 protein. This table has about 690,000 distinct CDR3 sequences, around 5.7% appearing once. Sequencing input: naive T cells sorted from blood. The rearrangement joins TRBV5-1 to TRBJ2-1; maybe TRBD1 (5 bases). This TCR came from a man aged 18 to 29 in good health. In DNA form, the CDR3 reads TGCGCCAGCAGCTTAAAAGGGGCGCAGGAGCAGTTCTTC. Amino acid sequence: CASSLKGAQEQFF.